This TCR beta chain was sequenced in a study of radiation and T cells in renal cell carcinoma. The CDR3 consists of 15 residues. Trimming shortened V by 6 bases and J by 2 bases, and 13 bases separated the two germline ends. Looked up from germline, CDR1 is MNHNS and CDR2 is SASEGT. Produced via immunoSEQ multiplex PCR; TCRdb's table is partial and in-frame only. The sample yields 130,000 to 150,000 clones, about 88% seen once. Time point in this sample: blood 4 weeks post-SBRT, at nephrectomy. Described treatment: 15 Gy SBRT to primary tumor, nephrectomy 4 weeks later. The chain uses TRBV6-1 and TRBJ2-2; D is possibly TRBD1 (6 bases). The sequence derives from a woman between 50 and 59 years old with renal cell carcinoma. This material consisted of blood, taken from a patient whose treatment included radiotherapy and nephrectomy. The CDR3 DNA follows: TGTGCCAGCAGACCTAGGACAGATAACACCGGGGAGCTGTTTTTT. The encoded protein is CASRPRTDNTGELFF.